This TCR beta chain was identified in a study of blood T cell repertoires in COVID-19. The CDR3 contains 14 residues. With 4 bases removed from V and 4 bases from J, the gap between germline ends came to 13 bases. Germline V gene sequence: CDR1 ENHRY, CDR2 SYGVKD. Profiling relied on immunoSEQ multiplex PCR, and the TCRdb table lists in-frame clones only, not all of them. This sample has about 300,000 clones; 85% to 90% occur once, and the top ten carry less than 2%. Material for sequencing was peripheral blood. This rearrangement joins TRBV10-3 to TRBJ1-2; weak D call: TRBD1 (5 bases). This sequence was found in a woman aged 25 to 39 with COVID-19, enrolled during active disease. CDR3 loop: CAISVGDASYGYTF. Here the CDR3 DNA reads TGTGCCATCAGTGTAGGGGATGCCAGCTATGGCTACACCTTC.